The source of this T cell receptor beta chain is a study of blood T cell repertoires in COVID-19. About the research overall: The analysed material was cDNA or gDNA that came from T cells, B-cell-depleted T cells, or PBMCs.

This CDR3 has 13 residues. CDR1 is SEHNR and CDR2 is FQNEAQ in the germline V gene (reference sequence). Unmatched junction bases numbered 5, after V lost 5 bases and J lost 4 bases. Measured with immunoSEQ multiplex PCR; TCRdb has only the in-frame clones, and not every one. This repertoire shows hundreds of thousands of clones, 85% to 90% found once; its top ten account for approximately 16%. The chain uses TRBV7-9 and TRBJ2-7; 7 nucleotides align to TRBD1. The specimen sequenced was PBMCs or T cells enriched from blood (not recorded which). The TCR originated in a man in his thirties or forties who had been exposed to COVID-19. CDR3 DNA: TGTGCCAGCAGCCCGGGACAGAAATACGAGCAGTACTTC. As protein: CASSPGQKYEQYF.